This TCR beta chain was documented in a study of T cell repertoires in cytomegalovirus infection. Study-level background: Indicated by public TCR beta signatures were CMV infection and matching HLA type.

The CDR3 contains 14 residues. The germline CDR1 and CDR2 sequences are DFQATT and SNEGSKA (reference sequence). Trimming took 6 bases from V and 3 from J; bases not matched to a gene: 7. This clonotype came up a few times. One entry per CDR3 protein results from TCRdb running MiXCR on the reads. The sample records about 600,000 distinct CDR3 sequences, roughly 24% being singletons. The genes are TRBV20-1 and TRBJ2-1; TRBD2 aligns across 8 bases. The receptor was isolated from a human donor in good health (CMV status not recorded). Some clones in this sample may be carry-over from other donors' samples. Material for sequencing was CD8+ T cells from PBMCs. CDR3 nucleotides: TGCAGTGCAACTTCGGGGGGGAACTACAATGAGCAGTTCTTC. This gives the protein CSATSGGNYNEQFF.